The source of this T cell receptor beta chain is a study of identifying expanded T cells in peripheral blood. Study-wide findings and caveats: Technical replicates showed about 1.1 changed clones; around two weeks roughly 16; four weeks 19.

Of note for this clone: What it recognizes is unknown.

V gave up 5 bases and J gave up 2 bases; unmatched junction bases: 6. The germline CDR1 and CDR2 sequences are SNHLY and FYNNEI. This CDR3 is 15 amino acids long. During the collection period, no donor immune events like infections were recorded. Profiling relied on immunoSEQ multiplex PCR, and the TCRdb table lists in-frame clones only, not all of them. This sample has fewer than 85,000 clones; 75% to 90% occur once, and the top ten carry around 2.7%. J is TRBJ2-3 and V is TRBV2; 8 nucleotides line up with TRBD2. This receptor was taken from a person between 18 and 69 years old in good health. Sequenced sample: blood. The CDR3 here is CASSPRTSNTDTQYF. CDR3 nucleotide sequence: TGTGCCAGCAGTCCCCGGACTAGCAACACAGATACGCAGTATTTT.